This T cell receptor beta chain comes out of a study of blood T cell repertoires in COVID-19. TCRdb keeps only in-frame clones here, not all; method: immunoSEQ multiplex PCR. The table lists roughly 160,000 clones, roughly 84% of them singletons, with 7% in the top ten. Germline trimming cut 4 bases from V and 0 bases from J; bases unmatched to any gene: 6. CDR1 LNHDA and CDR2 SQIVND come from the germline V gene (reference sequence). The CDR3 totals 17 residues. Recovery among Cohort 3 donors was established by two negative PCRs, clearance, or symptom resolution. The origin of this receptor is a woman between 45 and 60 years old who had recovered from COVID-19. The sample consisted of PBMCs or T cells enriched from blood (not recorded which). The gene calls are TRBV19 and TRBJ2-4; TRBD2 matches at 10 bases. DNA for the CDR3: TGTGCCAGTAGTAAACGGACTAGCGGTTTAGCCAAAAACATTCAGTACTTC. It specifies CASSKRTSGLAKNIQYF.